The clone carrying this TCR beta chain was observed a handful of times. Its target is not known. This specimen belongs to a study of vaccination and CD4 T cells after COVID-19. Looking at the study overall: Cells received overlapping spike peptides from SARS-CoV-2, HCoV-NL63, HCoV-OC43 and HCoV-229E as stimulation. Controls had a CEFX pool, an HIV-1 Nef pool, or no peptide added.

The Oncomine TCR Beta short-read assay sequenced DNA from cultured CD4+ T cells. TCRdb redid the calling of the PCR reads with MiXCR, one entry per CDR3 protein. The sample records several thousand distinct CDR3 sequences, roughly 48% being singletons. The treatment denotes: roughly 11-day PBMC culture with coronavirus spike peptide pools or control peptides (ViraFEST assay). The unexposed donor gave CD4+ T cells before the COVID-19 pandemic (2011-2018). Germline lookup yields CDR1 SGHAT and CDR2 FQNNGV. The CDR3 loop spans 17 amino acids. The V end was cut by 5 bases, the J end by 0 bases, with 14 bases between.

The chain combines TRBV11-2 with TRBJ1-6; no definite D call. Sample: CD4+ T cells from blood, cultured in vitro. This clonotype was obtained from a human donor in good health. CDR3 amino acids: CASSPEIRSSYNSPLHF. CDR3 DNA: TGTGCCAGCAGCCCAGAGATTCGGAGCTCCTATAATTCACCCCTCCACTTT.